This TCR beta chain was captured in a study of T cell repertoires in cytomegalovirus infection. General observations from the study: There were carriers of CMV plus the relevant HLA, and cumulative public TCR beta family frequency identified them. In two of eight donors, the top clonotype was HLA-C-restricted CMV-specific.

TCRdb reprocessed the reads with MiXCR, giving one entry per CDR3 protein. The data show more than 250,000 distinct CDR3 sequences, roughly an eighth seen once. The CDR3 spans 11 residues. V lost 8 bases and J 8 bases, leaving 10 bases between the germline ends. This clonotype was found a few times. Its antigen is currently unknown. This receptor was obtained from a human donor in good health (CMV status not recorded). Some clones in this sample may be carry-over from other donors' samples. The chain carries TRBV12-3 or TRBV12-4 and TRBJ1-3; D remains unclear. The sample consisted of PBMCs. The CDR3 reads CASPSRDTIYF. Written as DNA, the CDR3 is TGTGCCAGCCCTTCTCGGGACACCATATATTTT.